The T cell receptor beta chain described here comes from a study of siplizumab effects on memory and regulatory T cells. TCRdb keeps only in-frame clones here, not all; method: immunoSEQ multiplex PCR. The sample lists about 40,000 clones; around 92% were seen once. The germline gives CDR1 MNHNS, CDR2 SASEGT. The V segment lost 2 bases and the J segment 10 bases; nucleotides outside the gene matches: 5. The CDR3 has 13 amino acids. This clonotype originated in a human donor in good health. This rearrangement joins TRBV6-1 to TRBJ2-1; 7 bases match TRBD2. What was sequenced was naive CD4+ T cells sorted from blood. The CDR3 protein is CASSEYEGGEQFF. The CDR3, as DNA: TGTGCCAGCAGTGAATATGAGGGAGGGGAGCAGTTCTTC.